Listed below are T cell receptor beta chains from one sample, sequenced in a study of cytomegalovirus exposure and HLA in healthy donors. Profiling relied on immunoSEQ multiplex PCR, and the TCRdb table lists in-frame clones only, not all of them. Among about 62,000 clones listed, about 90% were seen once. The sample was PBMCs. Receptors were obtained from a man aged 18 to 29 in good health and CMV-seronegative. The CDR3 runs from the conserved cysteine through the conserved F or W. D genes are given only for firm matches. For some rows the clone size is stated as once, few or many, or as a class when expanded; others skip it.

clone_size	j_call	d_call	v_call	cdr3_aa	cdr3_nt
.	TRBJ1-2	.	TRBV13	CASSFNEFYGYTF	TGTGCCAGCAGCTTTAATGAATTCTACGGCTACACCTTC
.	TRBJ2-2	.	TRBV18	CASSPGTGIPGELFF	TGTGCCAGCTCACCGGGTACAGGGATCCCCGGGGAGCTGTTTTTT
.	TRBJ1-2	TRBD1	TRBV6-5	CASRTPGTDLYGYTF	TGTGCCAGCAGAACCCCAGGGACAGACCTCTATGGCTACACCTTC
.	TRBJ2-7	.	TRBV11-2	CASSLGGHYEQYF	TGTGCCAGCAGCTTAGGGGGGCACTACGAGCAGTACTTC
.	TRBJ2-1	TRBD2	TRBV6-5	CASSPGLADDEQFF	TGTGCCAGCAGCCCGGGACTAGCGGATGATGAGCAGTTCTTC
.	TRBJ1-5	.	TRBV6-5	CASSRRGVQPQHF	TGTGCCAGCAGCCGACGGGGGGTTCAGCCCCAGCATTTT
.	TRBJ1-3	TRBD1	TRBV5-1	CASSLTGQATGNTIYF	TGCGCCAGCAGCTTGACGGGACAGGCGACCGGAAACACCATATATTTT
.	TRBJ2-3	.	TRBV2	CASTRGGASGTDTQYF	TGTGCCAGCACTCGAGGGGGAGCTTCGGGCACAGATACGCAGTATTTT
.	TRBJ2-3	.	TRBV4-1	CASSQVRQGTDTQYF	TGCGCCAGCAGCCAAGTTCGTCAGGGCACAGATACGCAGTATTTT
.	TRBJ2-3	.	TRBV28	CASSQPLGTDTQYF	TGTGCCAGCAGTCAGCCTCTAGGCACAGATACGCAGTATTTT
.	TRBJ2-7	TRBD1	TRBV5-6	CASSWDRLPYEQYF	TGTGCCAGCAGCTGGGACAGGTTGCCCTACGAGCAGTACTTC
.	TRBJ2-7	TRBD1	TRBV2	CASRETGGYEQYF	TGTGCCAGCAGGGAGACAGGGGGCTACGAGCAGTACTTC
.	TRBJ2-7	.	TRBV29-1	CSVEDRITYEQYF	TGCAGCGTGGAGGACCGGATCACCTACGAGCAGTACTTC
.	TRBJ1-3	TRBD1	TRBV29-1	CSAGDSRMGGNTIYF	TGCAGCGCAGGGGACAGCCGAATGGGGGGAAACACCATATATTTT
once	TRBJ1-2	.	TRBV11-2	CASSGGQWYSPGGYTF	TGTGCCAGCAGCGGTGGACAGTGGTATTCCCCAGGGGGCTACACCTTC
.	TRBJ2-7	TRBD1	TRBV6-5	CASSYGTGEQYF	TGTGCCAGCAGTTACGGGACAGGCGAGCAGTACTTC
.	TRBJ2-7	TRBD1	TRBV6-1	CAAAWTGGYYEQYF	TGTGCGGCTGCTTGGACAGGGGGCTACTACGAGCAGTACTTC
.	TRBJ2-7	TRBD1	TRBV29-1	CSVMGQGRSLYEQYF	TGCAGCGTCATGGGACAGGGGCGCTCCCTGTACGAGCAGTACTTC
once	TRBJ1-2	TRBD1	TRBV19	CASSIGTGMNGYTF	TGTGCCAGTAGTATAGGGACAGGGATGAATGGCTACACCTTC
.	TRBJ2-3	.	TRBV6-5	CASLPSWADTQYF	TGTGCCAGCCTCCCTAGTTGGGCAGATACGCAGTATTTT
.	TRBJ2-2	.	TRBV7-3	CASSSPGGPGELFF	TGTGCCAGCAGCTCCCCCGGGGGGCCCGGGGAGCTGTTTTTT
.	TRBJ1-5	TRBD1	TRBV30	CAWSNRGRSGQPQHF	TGTGCCTGGAGTAACAGGGGGAGGTCTGGCCAGCCCCAGCATTTT
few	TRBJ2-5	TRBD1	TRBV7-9	CASSRHGQAETQYF	TGTGCCAGCAGCCGACACGGACAGGCAGAGACCCAGTACTTC
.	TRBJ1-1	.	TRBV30	CAWSQTGNTEAFF	TGTGCCTGGAGTCAGACAGGGAACACTGAAGCTTTCTTT
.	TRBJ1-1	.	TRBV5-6	CASSPRGTEAFF	TGTGCCAGCAGCCCTCGGGGCACTGAAGCTTTCTTT
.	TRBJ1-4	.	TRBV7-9	CASSAGLSLNEKLFF	TGTGCCAGCAGCGCGGGACTCTCGCTTAATGAAAAACTGTTTTTT
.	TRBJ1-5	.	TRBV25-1	CARYLYGQGSHQPQHF	TGTGCCAGATACCTTTACGGGCAGGGGTCTCATCAGCCCCAGCATTTT
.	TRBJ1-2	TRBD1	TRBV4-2	CASSQDNRGLGYTF	TGTGCCAGCAGCCAAGATAACAGGGGGCTGGGCTACACCTTC
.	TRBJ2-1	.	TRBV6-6	CASSFGVTEQFF	TGTGCCAGCAGTTTCGGGGTTACTGAGCAGTTCTTC
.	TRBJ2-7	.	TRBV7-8	CASSRGPRGQHEQYF	TGTGCCAGCAGCCGGGGTCCCCGCGGCCAACACGAGCAGTACTTC
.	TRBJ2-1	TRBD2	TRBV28	CASSLSSGASYEQFF	TGTGCCAGCAGTTTGTCTAGCGGGGCGTCATACGAGCAGTTCTTC
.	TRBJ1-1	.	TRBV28	CASSFRGQNTEAFF	TGTGCCAGCAGTTTTAGGGGCCAGAACACTGAAGCTTTCTTT
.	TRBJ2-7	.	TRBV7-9	CASSWGDGSYEQYF	TGTGCCAGCAGCTGGGGGGACGGTTCCTACGAGCAGTACTTC
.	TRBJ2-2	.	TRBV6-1	CASREALNTGELFF	TGTGCCAGCAGGGAGGCCTTGAACACCGGGGAGCTGTTTTTT
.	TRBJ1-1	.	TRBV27	CASSLAGNTEAFF	TGTGCCAGCAGTTTAGCGGGGAACACTGAAGCTTTCTTT
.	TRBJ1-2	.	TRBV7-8	CASSLAYRTQHYGYTF	TGTGCCAGCAGCTTAGCGTACAGAACGCAACACTATGGCTACACCTTC